The 7 T cell receptor beta chains in this list originate from one sample, sequenced in a study of identical twins. MiXCR was run by TCRdb on the 5' RACE reads, yielding one entry per CDR3 protein. The data show 550,000 to 700,000 distinct CDR3 sequences, with around a tenth seen just once and 2.5% to 3% held by the top ten. The same sample was also studied in work on yellow fever vaccine responses in identical twins.

The sequencing input was PBMCs. These receptors came from a woman under 30 in good health.

A word on this clonotype: Germline is not matched at one junction end, which may reflect a read error. The chain links TRBV12-3 or TRBV12-4 to TRBJ2-1; perhaps TRBD2 as D (5 bases). The CDR3 has 11 residues. The CDR3 DNA sequence: TGTGCCAGCAGTTTAGAAAAAGTGGAGGTCTTC. This codes for CASSLEKVEVF.

In this sample, this clonotype turned up a few times. The chain employs TRBV12-5 and TRBJ2-7, with 11 nucleotides matching TRBD2. Germline lookup yields CDR1 LGHNT and CDR2 FRNRAP. V dropped 3 bases and J dropped 5; count of bases not matched to a gene: 6. The CDR3 is made up of 15 amino acids. CDR3 loop: CASGFVAGGKHEQYF. The DNA of the CDR3 is TGTGCTAGTGGTTTTGTAGCGGGAGGGAAACACGAGCAGTACTTC.

This clonotype was counted at least ten times. The chain carries TRBV29-1 and TRBJ2-6; D unclear. This CDR3 spans 16 amino acids. Trimming shortened V by 2 bases and J by 2 bases, and 13 bases separated the two germline ends. From germline, CDR1 is SQVTM and CDR2 ANQGSEA. This chain's CDR3 is CSVERATSAGANVLTF. The CDR3 DNA sequence: TGCAGCGTTGAAAGGGCCACTTCAGCTGGGGCCAACGTCCTGACTTTC.

This clonotype was counted only a few times. The CDR3 DNA follows: TGCGCCAGCAGCTTGGGCGGGGGGGAACTCGTCGACTACGAGCAGTACTTC. Translation: CASSLGGGELVDYEQYF. The chain is built from TRBV5-1 and TRBJ2-7; 9 positions match TRBD2. The V gene end was trimmed by 0 bases and the J gene end by 3 bases; junction bases not matched to a gene: 10. Germline loops: CDR1 SGHRS, CDR2 YFSETQ. The CDR3 is made up of 17 amino acids. The full variable domain, completed using reference TRBV5-1 and TRBJ2-7, is KAGVTQTPRYLIKTRGQQVTLSCSPISGHRSVSWYQQTPGQGLQFLFEYFSETQRNKGNFPGRFSGRQFSNSRSEMNVSTLELGDSALYLCASSLGGGELVDYEQYFGPGTRLTVT.

This clonotype occurred many times. J is TRBJ1-5 and V is TRBV4-2; D remains ambiguous. V was cut by 1 base and J by 3 bases, with 10 bases left in between. The CDR3 runs to 15 residues. The germline gives CDR1 LGHNA, CDR2 YNFKEQ. The CDR3 nucleotides read TGTGCCAGCAGCCAAGCTGGGCAGCTCAATCAGCCCCAGCATTTT. Its protein is CASSQAGQLNQPQHF.

In this sample, this clonotype turned up many times. The rearrangement joins TRBV6-2 or TRBV6-3 to TRBJ2-7; possibly TRBD2 for D (6 bases). V was shortened by 5 bases and J by 5 bases, with 16 bases between the two germline ends. Per germline, CDR1 MNHEY and CDR2 SVGEGT. The CDR3 length is 14 residues. This CDR3 is CASSVSGEHHEQYF. CDR3 DNA sequence: TGTGCCAGCAGTGTTTCGGGGGAACATCACGAGCAGTACTTC.

This clonotype has only a few counts. The J gene is TRBJ2-1, the V gene TRBV6-2 or TRBV6-3; 10 bases are a match to TRBD2. Germline assignment: CDR1 MNHEY and CDR2 SVGEGT. The CDR3 spans 19 residues. The junction had 22 bases not matched to a gene; V was cut back by 7 bases and J by 7 bases. The CDR3 spells CASTLHAASGGVLLNEQFF. Here the CDR3 DNA reads TGTGCCAGCACCCTTCATGCGGCTAGCGGGGGCGTACTACTGAATGAGCAGTTCTTC.